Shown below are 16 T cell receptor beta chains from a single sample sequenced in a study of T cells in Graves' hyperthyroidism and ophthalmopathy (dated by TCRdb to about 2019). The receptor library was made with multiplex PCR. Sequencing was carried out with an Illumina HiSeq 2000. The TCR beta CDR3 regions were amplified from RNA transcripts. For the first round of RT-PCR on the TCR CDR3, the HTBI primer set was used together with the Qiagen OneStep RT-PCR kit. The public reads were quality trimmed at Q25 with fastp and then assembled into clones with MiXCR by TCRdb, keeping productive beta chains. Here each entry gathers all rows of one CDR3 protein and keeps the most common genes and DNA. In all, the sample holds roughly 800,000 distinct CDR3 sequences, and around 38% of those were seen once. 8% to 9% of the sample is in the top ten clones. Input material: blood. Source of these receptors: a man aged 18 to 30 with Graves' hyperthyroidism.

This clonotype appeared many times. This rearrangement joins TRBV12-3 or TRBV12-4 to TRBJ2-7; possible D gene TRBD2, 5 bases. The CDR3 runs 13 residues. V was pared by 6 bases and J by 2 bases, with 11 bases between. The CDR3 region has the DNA TGTGCCAGCAGCCCCGGACTCCCCTACGAGCAGTACTTC. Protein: CASSPGLPYEQYF.

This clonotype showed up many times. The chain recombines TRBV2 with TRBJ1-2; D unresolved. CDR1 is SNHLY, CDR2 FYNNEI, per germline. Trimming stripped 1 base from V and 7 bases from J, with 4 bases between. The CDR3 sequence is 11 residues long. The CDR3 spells CASSEGFGYTF. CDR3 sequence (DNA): TGTGCCAGCAGTGAAGGCTTTGGCTACACCTTC.

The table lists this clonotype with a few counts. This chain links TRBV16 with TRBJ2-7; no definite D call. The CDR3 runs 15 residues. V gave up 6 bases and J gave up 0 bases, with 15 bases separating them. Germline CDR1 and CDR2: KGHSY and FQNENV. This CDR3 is CASSGENLSSYEQYF. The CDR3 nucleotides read TGTGCCAGCAGTGGAGAGAACTTAAGCTCCTACGAGCAGTACTTC.

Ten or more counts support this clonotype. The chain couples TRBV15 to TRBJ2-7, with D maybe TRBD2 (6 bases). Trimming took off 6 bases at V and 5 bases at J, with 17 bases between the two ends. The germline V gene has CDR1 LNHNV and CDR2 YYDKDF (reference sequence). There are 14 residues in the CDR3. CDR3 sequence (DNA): TGTGCCACCAGGCGGACACCTCGCGGGAACGAGCAGTACTTC. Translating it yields CATRRTPRGNEQYF.

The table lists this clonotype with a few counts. The CDR3 DNA is TGTGCCAGCAGCCCCCGACAGGGAGGAACTGGAAACACCATATATTTT. This translates into CASSPRQGGTGNTIYF. The chain links TRBV9 to TRBJ1-3; 7 nucleotides line up with TRBD1. CDR1 is SGDLS and CDR2 is YYNGEE in the germline V gene. J lost 2 bases, V lost 4 bases, and 9 bases had no gene match. This CDR3 has 16 residues.

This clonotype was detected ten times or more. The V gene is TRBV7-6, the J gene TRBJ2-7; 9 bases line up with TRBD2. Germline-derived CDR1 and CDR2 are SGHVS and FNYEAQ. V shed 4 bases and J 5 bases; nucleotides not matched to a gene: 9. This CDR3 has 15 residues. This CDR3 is CASSYSGGRANEQYF. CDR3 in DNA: TGTGCCAGCAGCTACTCGGGCGGGAGGGCGAACGAGCAGTACTTC.

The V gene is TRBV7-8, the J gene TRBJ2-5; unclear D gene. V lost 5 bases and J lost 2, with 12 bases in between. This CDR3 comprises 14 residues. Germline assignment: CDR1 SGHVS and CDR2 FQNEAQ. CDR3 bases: TGTGCCAGCAGCCCACTATCCCATCAAGAGACCCAGTACTTC. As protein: CASSPLSHQETQYF.

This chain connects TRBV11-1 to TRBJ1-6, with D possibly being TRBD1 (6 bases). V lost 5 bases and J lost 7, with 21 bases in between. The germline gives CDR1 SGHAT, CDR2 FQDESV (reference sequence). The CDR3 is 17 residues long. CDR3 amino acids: CASSPNGRGAQNSPLHF. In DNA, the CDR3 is TGTGCCAGCAGCCCCAACGGGCGGGGGGCGCAAAATTCACCCCTCCACTTT.

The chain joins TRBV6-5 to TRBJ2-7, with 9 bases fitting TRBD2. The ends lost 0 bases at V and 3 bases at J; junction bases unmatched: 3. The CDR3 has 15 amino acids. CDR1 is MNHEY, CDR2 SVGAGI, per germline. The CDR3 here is CASSYSSGGIYEQYF. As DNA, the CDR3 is TGTGCCAGCAGTTACTCAAGCGGGGGGATCTACGAGCAGTACTTC.

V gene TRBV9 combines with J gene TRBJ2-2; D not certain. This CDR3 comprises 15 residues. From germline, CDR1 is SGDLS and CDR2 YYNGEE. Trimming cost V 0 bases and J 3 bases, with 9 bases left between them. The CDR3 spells CASSVGSEDTGELFF. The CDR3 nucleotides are TGTGCCAGCAGCGTAGGTTCCGAGGACACCGGGGAGCTGTTTTTT.

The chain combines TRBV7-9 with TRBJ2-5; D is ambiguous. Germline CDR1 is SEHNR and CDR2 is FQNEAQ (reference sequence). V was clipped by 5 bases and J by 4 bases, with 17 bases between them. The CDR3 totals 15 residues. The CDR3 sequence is CASSLPTLGGETQYF. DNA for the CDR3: TGTGCCAGCAGCCTCCCGACGTTGGGTGGAGAGACCCAGTACTTC. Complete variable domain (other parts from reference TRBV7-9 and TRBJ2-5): DTGVSQNPRHKITKRGQNVTFRCDPISEHNRLYWYRQTLGQGPEFLTYFQNEAQLEKSRLLSDRFSAERPKGSFSTLEIQRTEQGDSAMYLCASSLPTLGGETQYFGPGTRLLVL.

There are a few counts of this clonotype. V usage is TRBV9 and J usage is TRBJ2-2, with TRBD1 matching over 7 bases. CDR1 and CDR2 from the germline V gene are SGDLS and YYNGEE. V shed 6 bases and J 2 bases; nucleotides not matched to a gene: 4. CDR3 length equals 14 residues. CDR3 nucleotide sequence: TGTGCCAGCAACCAGGGGGTTAACACCGGGGAGCTGTTTTTT. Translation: CASNQGVNTGELFF.

The CDR3 nucleotides are TGTGCCAGCAGTGGATTTTCCTCTGGGGCCAACGTCCTGACTTTC. Translation: CASSGFSSGANVLTF. The V and J genes are TRBV7-2 and TRBJ2-6, with D hard to call. Germline lookup yields CDR1 SGHTA and CDR2 FQGNSA. V lost 6 bases and J lost 0, with 9 bases in between. The CDR3 is made up of 15 amino acids.

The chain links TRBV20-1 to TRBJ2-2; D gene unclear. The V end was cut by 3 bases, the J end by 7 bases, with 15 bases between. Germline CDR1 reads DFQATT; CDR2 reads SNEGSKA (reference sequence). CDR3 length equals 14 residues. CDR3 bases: TGCAGTGCTAGCGACGGAGCGTCCGACGGGGAGCTGTTTTTT. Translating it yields CSASDGASDGELFF.

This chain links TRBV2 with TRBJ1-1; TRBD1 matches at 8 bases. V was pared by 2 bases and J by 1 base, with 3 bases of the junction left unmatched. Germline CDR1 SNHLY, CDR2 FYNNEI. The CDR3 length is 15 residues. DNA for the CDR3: TGTGCCAGCAGTGAATCGGACAGGGCGAACACTGAAGCTTTCTTT. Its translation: CASSESDRANTEAFF.

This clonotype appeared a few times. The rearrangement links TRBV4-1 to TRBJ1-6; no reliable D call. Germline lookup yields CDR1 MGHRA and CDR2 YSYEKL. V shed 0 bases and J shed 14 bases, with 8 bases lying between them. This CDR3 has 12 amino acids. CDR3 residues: CASSQDGSTLHF. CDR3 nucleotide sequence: TGCGCCAGCAGCCAAGATGGTAGCACCCTCCACTTT.